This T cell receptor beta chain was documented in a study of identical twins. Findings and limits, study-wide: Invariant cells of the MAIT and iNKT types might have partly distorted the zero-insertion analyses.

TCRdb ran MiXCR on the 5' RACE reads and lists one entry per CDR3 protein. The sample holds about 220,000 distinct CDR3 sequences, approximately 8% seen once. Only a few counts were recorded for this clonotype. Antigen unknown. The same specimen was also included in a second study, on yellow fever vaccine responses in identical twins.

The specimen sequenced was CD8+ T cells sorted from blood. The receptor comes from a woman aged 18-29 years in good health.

The CDR3 loop reads CASSHRAVTDTQYF. The CDR3 DNA reads as TGTGCCAGCAGTCACCGGGCGGTAACAGATACGCAGTATTTT. J is TRBJ2-3 and V is TRBV12-3 or TRBV12-4; D remains unclear. V was cut by 5 bases and J by 3 bases, with 12 bases left in between. This CDR3 has 14 residues.